This TCR beta chain was obtained from a study of T cells in Graves' hyperthyroidism and ophthalmopathy. Template material for amplifying TCR beta CDR3 regions consisted of RNA transcripts. The HTBI primer set drove a first-round RT-PCR of the TCR CDR3. TCRdb re-called the multiplex PCR reads through MiXCR, storing one row per CDR3 protein. The sample includes 400,000 to 500,000 distinct CDR3 sequences, 14% seen only once; the top ten take around 17%. In germline, CDR1 is DFQATT, CDR2 SNEGSKA (reference sequence). J lost 4 bases, V lost 6 bases, and 7 bases had no gene match. The CDR3 length is 13 residues. Details on this clonotype: Its antigen remains unidentified.

Orbital computed tomography, thyroid ultrasound, serum thyroxine and TRAb, and clinical symptoms together informed the diagnoses. Study observations and caveats: Most thyroid-expanded clonotypes above 0.001 were also found in blood.

The sequence derives from a woman under 30 with Graves' hyperthyroidism. The specimen was blood. V and J are TRBV20-1 and TRBJ2-7, with 9 nucleotides matching TRBD2. In DNA, the CDR3 is TGCAGTGCCCGAGCGGGAGGTACGTACGAGCAGTACTTC. It yields the protein CSARAGGTYEQYF.